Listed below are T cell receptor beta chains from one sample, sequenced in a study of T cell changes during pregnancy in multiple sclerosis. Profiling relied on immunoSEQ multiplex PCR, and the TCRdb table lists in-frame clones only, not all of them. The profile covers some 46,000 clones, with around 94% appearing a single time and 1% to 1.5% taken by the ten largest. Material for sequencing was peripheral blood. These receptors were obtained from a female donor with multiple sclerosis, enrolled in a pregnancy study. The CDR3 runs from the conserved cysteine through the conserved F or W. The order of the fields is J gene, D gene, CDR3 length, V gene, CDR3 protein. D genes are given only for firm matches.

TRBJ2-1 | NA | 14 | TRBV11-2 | CASSLRLQYNEQFF
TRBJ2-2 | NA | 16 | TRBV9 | CASRAWGAPNTGELFF
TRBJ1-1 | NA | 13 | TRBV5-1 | CASSSPTYTEAFF
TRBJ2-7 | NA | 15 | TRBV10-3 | CAISGGGGSSYEQYF
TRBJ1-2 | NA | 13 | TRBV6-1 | CASSPGEHYGYTF
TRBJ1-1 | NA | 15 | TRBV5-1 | CASSLGQRANTEAFF
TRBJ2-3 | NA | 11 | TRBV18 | CASSPKDTQYF
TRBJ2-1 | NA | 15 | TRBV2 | CAGRSGGAPYNEQFF
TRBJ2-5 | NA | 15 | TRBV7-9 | CASSLRRGSGETQYF
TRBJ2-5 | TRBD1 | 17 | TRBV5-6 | CASSIHTGGRGQETQYF
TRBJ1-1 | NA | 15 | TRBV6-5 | CASSYGVRGGTEAFF
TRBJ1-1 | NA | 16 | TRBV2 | CASSNQGQVVGTEAFF
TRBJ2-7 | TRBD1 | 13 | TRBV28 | CASALGQGREQYF
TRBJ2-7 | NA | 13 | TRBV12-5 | CASGFAPPNEQYF
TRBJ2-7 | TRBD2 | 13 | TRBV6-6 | CASTRSGRYEQYF
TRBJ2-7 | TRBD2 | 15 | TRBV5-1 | CASRGPSGRSYEQYF
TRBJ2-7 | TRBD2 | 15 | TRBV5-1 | CASSLATSGTYEQYF
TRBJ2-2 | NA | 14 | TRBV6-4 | CASSDSSDTGELFF
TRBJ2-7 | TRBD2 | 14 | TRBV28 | CASTVSGRANEQYF
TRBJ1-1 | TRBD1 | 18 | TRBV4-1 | CASSLEGGQGASGTEAFF
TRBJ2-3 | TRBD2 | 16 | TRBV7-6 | CASRRLAGGSTDTQYF
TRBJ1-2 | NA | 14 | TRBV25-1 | CASSESRMSRGYTF